Below, 24 T cell receptor beta chains from the same sample are listed, as sequenced in a study of blood T cell repertoires in COVID-19. TCRdb's copy holds only in-frame clones and misses some; the assay was immunoSEQ multiplex PCR. The table includes roughly 46,000 clones, 75% to 90% detected once. Sequenced input: peripheral blood. The receptors come from a human donor with active COVID-19. The donor label of this sample is uncertain.

The chain combines TRBV18 with TRBJ1-6; D is undetermined. This CDR3 contains 18 residues. Trimming took off 2 bases at V and 0 bases at J, with 14 bases between the two ends. Germline V CDR1 and CDR2: KGHSH, LQKENI. The CDR3 coding sequence is TGTGCCAGCTCACCAAACGGAGGGTCGAGCTCCTATAATTCACCCCTCCACTTT. Translation gives CASSPNGGSSSYNSPLHF.

The chain carries TRBV12-2 and TRBJ2-7; TRBD2 is the table's D call and was not checked against the DNA. TRBV12-2 is deemed a pseudogene. This CDR3 is built from 17 residues. CDR3 protein: CASRLILGSGSSYEQYF. DNA of the CDR3: TGTGCAAGTCGCTTAATCTTGGGGAGCGGGAGCTCCTACGAGCAGTACTTC.

The V gene is TRBV4-2, the J gene TRBJ2-1; 10 bases line up with TRBD2. The CDR3 is 17 amino acids. Trimming removed 0 bases from V and 7 bases from J; junction bases left unmatched: 9. The germline gives CDR1 LGHNA, CDR2 YNFKEQ. CDR3 in amino acids: CASSQDQVSGGANEQFF. DNA of the CDR3: TGTGCCAGCAGCCAAGATCAAGTAAGCGGGGGGGCTAATGAGCAGTTCTTC.

This sequence joins TRBV12-3 or TRBV12-4 and TRBJ1-6; TRBD1 is a possible D gene (5 bases). Trimming took 5 bases from V and 14 from J, leaving 13 bases between them. The CDR3 is 12 residues long. The CDR3 coding sequence is TGTGCCAGCAGTCCCCCGGGCAGGGCCCTCCACTTT. Its translation: CASSPPGRALHF.

The chain links TRBV6-4 to TRBJ2-1; 11 bases map to TRBD1. The length of the CDR3 is 15 residues. V shed 5 bases, J shed 3 bases, and the junction held 3 bases outside the gene matches. Germline V gives CDR1 MRHNA, CDR2 SNTAGT. CDR3 nucleotides: TGTGCCAGCAGTTCAGGGACAGGGGGCTACAATGAGCAGTTCTTC. Translated, it gives CASSSGTGGYNEQFF.

The rearrangement links TRBV6-5 to TRBJ1-5; tentative D call: TRBD1 (6 bases). The CDR3 totals 14 residues. V lost 5 bases to trimming and J lost 2 bases, with 10 bases between them. Germline CDR1 MNHEY, CDR2 SVGAGI. The CDR3 DNA reads TGTGCCAGCAGTCGGGGGGCGGGCAATCAGCCCCAGCATTTT. It yields the protein CASSRGAGNQPQHF.

The chain carries TRBV7-2 and TRBJ1-3, with D perhaps TRBD1 (6 bases). This CDR3 is built from 13 residues. The V gene's germline CDR1 is SGHTA and CDR2 FQGNSA. Trimming shortened V by 5 bases and J by 4 bases, and 9 bases separated the two germline ends. The CDR3 reads CASSTGSGNTIYF. CDR3 coding DNA: TGTGCCAGCAGCACAGGGTCCGGAAACACCATATATTTT.

The gene calls are TRBV9 and TRBJ2-1; no definite D call. This CDR3 contains 15 residues. Trimming stripped 0 bases from V and 9 bases from J, with 16 bases between. CDR1 is SGDLS, CDR2 YYNGEE, per germline. The CDR3 region is CASSVALSPLVEQFF. CDR3 sequence (DNA): TGTGCCAGCAGCGTAGCTCTAAGCCCGCTGGTTGAGCAGTTCTTC.

The genes are TRBV27 and TRBJ1-2; 11 bases map to TRBD1. Germline trimming cut 5 bases from V and 3 bases from J; bases unmatched to any gene: 2. This CDR3 is 14 amino acids long. Germline lookup yields CDR1 MNHEY and CDR2 SMNVEV (reference sequence). The DNA of the CDR3 is TGTGCCAGCAGTCGGACAGGGGGCTACTATGGCTACACCTTC. Translation: CASSRTGGYYGYTF.

This rearrangement joins TRBV5-3 to TRBJ2-2; D call uncertain. TRBV5-3 counts as an open reading frame of uncertain function. The V end was cut by 5 bases, the J end by 5 bases, with 10 bases between. CDR3 size: 13 residues. CDR3: CARSPVGTGELFF. The CDR3, as DNA: TGTGCCAGAAGTCCAGTCGGGACCGGGGAGCTGTTTTTT.

The CDR3 DNA sequence: TGTGCCAGCAGTTCCAAAACGCGGGAGGGCTACGAGCAGTACTTC. It codes for CASSSKTREGYEQYF. The genes are TRBV6-6 and TRBJ2-7, with 9 positions matching TRBD2. Germline CDR1 is MNHNY and CDR2 is SVGAGI (reference sequence). This CDR3 has 15 amino acids. After removal of 4 bases from V and 3 bases from J, the junction contained 7 bases not matched to a gene.

This clone appeared a single time. A read error may produce the germline difference seen at one junction end. The chain joins TRBV3-1 (or the pseudogene TRBV3-2) to TRBJ2-7, with 11 bases identical to TRBD1. Germline values: CDR1 LGHDT, CDR2 YNNKEL (reference sequence). The CDR3 has 14 residues. DNA for the CDR3: TGTGCCAGCAGCCAAGGGACAGGGGGCTACGAGCAGTGCTTC. It translates to CASSQGTGGYEQCF.

The chain carries TRBV7-9 and TRBJ2-5; TRBD1 matches at 7 bases. Germline CDR1 SEHNR, CDR2 FQNEAQ (reference sequence). This CDR3 contains 14 residues. V lost 4 bases to trimming and J lost 4 bases; unmatched junction nucleotides: 6. The CDR3 DNA is TGTGCCAGCAGCTCCTCCCGACAGGGAGAGACCCAGTACTTC. The encoded protein is CASSSSRQGETQYF.

The chain combines TRBV15 with TRBJ1-2; weak D call: TRBD1 (5 bases). The CDR3 covers 11 residues. The germline CDR1 and CDR2 sequences are LNHNV and YYDKDF (reference sequence). With 8 bases removed from V and 8 bases from J, the gap between germline ends came to 12 bases. The CDR3 loop is CATGQGLGYTF. The CDR3 coding sequence is TGTGCCACCGGACAAGGGTTAGGCTACACCTTC.

In nucleotides, the CDR3 is TGTGCCAGCAGCGAAACATCCAGGGTCGGAGGCTACACCTTC. Translated, it gives CASSETSRVGGYTF. This chain uses TRBV9 with TRBJ1-2; D might be TRBD1 (5 bases). V lost 3 bases and J 8 bases, leaving 17 bases between the germline ends. The germline gives CDR1 SGDLS, CDR2 YYNGEE. This CDR3 spans 14 amino acids.

V usage is TRBV2 and J usage is TRBJ2-1; TRBD2 aligns across 12 bases. The V segment lost 6 bases and the J segment 4 bases; nucleotides outside the gene matches: 4. The CDR3 runs to 15 residues. The germline gives CDR1 SNHLY, CDR2 FYNNEI. The CDR3 nucleotides read TGTGCCAGCAGGGATCTAGCGGGGGGGTACAATGAGCAGTTCTTC. Amino acid sequence: CASRDLAGGYNEQFF.

The rearrangement joins TRBV7-9 to TRBJ1-1; no definite D call. The CDR3 is made up of 15 amino acids. V was pared by 5 bases and J by 2 bases, with 15 bases between. Germline assignment: CDR1 SEHNR and CDR2 FQNEAQ (reference sequence). For the CDR3, the DNA is TGTGCCAGCAGCCAAACAGTTACGGGAAACACTGAAGCTTTCTTT. Its translation is CASSQTVTGNTEAFF.

This clone has only a few counts. The chain employs TRBV19 and TRBJ1-6; D gene unclear. The CDR3 covers 14 residues. Germline CDR1 is LNHDA and CDR2 is SQIVND (reference sequence). V was pared by 4 bases and J by 10 bases, with 14 bases between. This chain's CDR3 is CASSTHKEFSPLHF. The CDR3, as DNA: TGTGCCAGTAGTACACATAAGGAGTTCTCACCCCTCCACTTT.

The chain employs TRBV11-2 and TRBJ1-1, with 8 bases identical to TRBD1. The CDR3 runs to 15 residues. V lost 4 bases, J lost 5 bases, and 9 bases stayed unmatched. The germline gives CDR1 SGHAT, CDR2 FQNNGV. In DNA form, the CDR3 reads TGTGCCAGCAGCTCATCCGACAGGGGAGGTACTGAAGCTTTCTTT. Its translation is CASSSSDRGGTEAFF. Complete variable domain (other parts from reference TRBV11-2 and TRBJ1-1): EAGVAQSPRYKIIEKRQSVAFWCNPISGHATLYWYQQILGQGPKLLIQFQNNGVVDDSQLPKDRFSAERLKGVDSTLKIQPAKLEDSAVYLCASSSSDRGGTEAFFGQGTRLTVV.

The genes are TRBV29-1 and TRBJ1-4; D is uncertain. The CDR3 consists of 13 residues. Trimming stripped 5 bases from V and 4 bases from J, with 11 bases between. The germline gives CDR1 SQVTM, CDR2 ANQGSEA. CDR3 in DNA: TGCAGCGTTTGGGGAGCCTATAATGAAAAACTGTTTTTT. Amino acids: CSVWGAYNEKLFF.

This clone was observed once. The V call is TRBV28, the J call TRBJ2-3; D possibly corresponds to TRBD1 (5 bases). This CDR3 region has 18 residues. Germline V gene data show CDR1 as MDHEN and CDR2 as SYDVKM. Trimming pared 4 bases from V and 0 bases from J, leaving 20 bases between. The CDR3 nucleotides read TGTGCCAGCAGTTGGGCGCTGGGCAGGGATGGTAGCACAGATACGCAGTATTTT. Its translation: CASSWALGRDGSTDTQYF.

This rearrangement joins TRBV5-8 to TRBJ1-5; 7 nucleotides agree with TRBD1. This CDR3 has 14 residues. J was trimmed by 9 bases and V by 6 bases; bases with no gene match: 12. Germline CDR1 reads SGHTS; CDR2 reads YDEGEE. CDR3 in DNA: TGTGCCAGCAACCGGGACAGCTATTATGGGCCCCAGCATTTT. It specifies CASNRDSYYGPQHF.

V and J are TRBV5-1 and TRBJ1-1, with TRBD1 matching 9 bases. The germline V gene encodes CDR1 SGHRS and CDR2 YFSETQ. CDR3 length: 14 amino acids. J gave up 6 bases and V 5 bases, and 8 bases lay outside the gene matches. The CDR3 is CASRRTGDTAEAFF. The CDR3 DNA sequence: TGCGCCAGCAGAAGGACAGGGGATACGGCTGAAGCTTTCTTT.

The V call is TRBV7-9, the J call TRBJ1-4, with D maybe TRBD1 (6 bases). CDR1 SEHNR and CDR2 FQNEAQ come from the germline V gene (reference sequence). This CDR3 has 15 residues. V was clipped by 5 bases and J by 10 bases, with 20 bases between them. The CDR3 region is CASSPQTGRSGKLFF. The CDR3 DNA reads TGTGCCAGCAGCCCCCAGACAGGCAGATCAGGAAAACTGTTTTTT.